The present TCR beta chain was sequenced within a study of identical twins (dated by TCRdb to 2016 to 2017). A note on the overall study: To test whether fetal clonotypes persist, the study used deep sequencing on TCR alpha and beta repertoires from monozygotic twins, unrelated adults of various ages, and cord blood. Replicate twin experiments were performed at different times using different library preparation protocols to rule out contamination. Beyond this particular receptor, the publication reports: In monozygotic twins, recombination models systematically underestimated out-of-frame TCR alpha sharing, but the models matched the sharing seen between unrelated individuals. Fewer insertions were carried by abundant cord blood beta clonotypes; a weaker similar trend was observed in young adult naive repertoires, while no such trend was observed in memory repertoires. Because the same donors could not be followed over many years, the conclusions relied on cross-sectional statistical analysis. In beta out-of-frame sequences, excess twin sharing was weaker, because having fewer shared sequences lowered the signal-to-noise ratio. Invariant T cells such as MAIT and iNKT could partly confound zero-insertion analyses, though diverse VJ usage argued against this for most clonotypes. Compared with coincidental sharing between unrelated individuals, out-of-frame TCR alpha sequences shared between twins showed an excess of sequences with low generation probability.

Library method: 5' RACE. Instrument on record: Illumina HiSeq 2000. Template switching added a universal primer binding site, and the final cDNA carried a unique molecular identifier that allowed TCR cDNA molecules to be counted accurately. First-strand cDNA for TCR alpha and beta chains was synthesized from specific primers in the conserved constant-segment region. Each cDNA library was double barcoded, with a SMART-Mk sample barcode plus Illumina barcodes, to control for contamination. Two successive PCR steps introduced TruSeq adapter sequences along with Illumina sample barcodes. The Illumina HiSeq platform was used with custom primers to sequence TCR alpha and beta cDNA libraries. The authors' pipeline ran thus. MiGEC was used to process raw reads and extract unique molecular identifiers, and MiXCR was used to find CDR3 positions. Recombination models were inferred per individual with the repgenHMM and IGoR tools using an EM algorithm. The tcR package in R was used for shared clonotype analysis, with sharing normalized by the product of cloneset sizes. To study raw recombination without the effects of thymic and clonal selection, out-of-frame nonproductive sequences were analyzed. TCRdb redid the processing of the public reads, applying fastp at Q25 and MiXCR, and retained in-frame beta chains. When rows share a CDR3 protein, they turn into one entry using the most common DNA and genes. TCRdb, rather than the study authors, made the V and J calls. The sample has 450,000 or so distinct CDR3 sequences on record, approximately 25% of them singletons. Roughly 2.8% of the sample is in the top ten clones.

A note on this clonotype: Its antigen is unknown. Base quality data are lacking; no much larger clone is found one base away.

Every donor in the study was a healthy Caucasian. Three pairs of female monozygotic twins, all aged about 18 to 30 years, made up the twin cohort. Positive isolation kits from Invitrogen were used to isolate CD4+ and CD8+ T cell populations. For CDR1 and CDR2, the germline V gene (reference sequence) lists DFQATT and SNEGSKA. V has 5 bases trimmed and J has 1 base trimmed; junction bases matching no gene number 17. The CDR3 goes from the cysteine to the phenylalanine over 17 residues. The sequence is cut down to CDR3 DNA, 51 bases in frame from base 1. These data were also filed under a second study, of T cells expressing NK-cell markers. According to the second study: TCR beta-chain repertoires were profiled in sorted CD3+CD56+NKG2C+, CD3+CD56+NKG2C- and CD3+CD56-NKG2C+ T-cell subsets from fewer than 10 donors. Among the eight sequenced donors, only one was HCMV-seronegative, while the other seven were HCMV-seropositive. In several experiments an anti-gammadeltaTCR antibody was added to restrict sorting to alphabetaTCR-expressing T cells. In several donors, the dominant CD3+CD56+NKG2C+ clonotypes ranked among the top 10 CD8+ clonotypes, making up 1.0-7.0% of CD8+ T cells. Those dominant clonotypes were again the most abundant among CD3+CD56-NKG2C+ cells in a few donors, at roughly 25-60.1%. It remained unclear whether the expanded NKG2C-expressing T cell clones were specific for HCMV antigens. The study sequenced eight donors, all healthy volunteers chosen at random: three men and five women. A commercial ELISA kit detecting HCMV-specific IgG in serum was used to determine HCMV serostatus. MIGEC was used to demultiplex reads and group the reads by UMI, and MiTCR was used to assemble and quantify clonotypes. To remove erroneous sequences, TCR cDNA sequences were retained only when supported by two or more reads. The tcR package was used for downstream repertoire analysis, and clonotypes were matched between fractions using CDR3 nucleotide sequence together with V segment. VDJmatch was used to annotate antigen specificity against VDJdb, with one amino acid substitution in CDR3 allowed.

The sequence was collected from a woman aged 18 to 35 in good health. Sequenced: CD4+ T cells sorted from blood. Recombination joined TRBV20-1 with TRBJ2-7; TRBD2 agrees with 7 junctional bases. The DNA sequence reads TGCAGTGCTCCTCAAGCGGGGAAGGGGACGAGGTCCTACGAGCAGTACTTC. Its amino acids are CSAPQAGKGTRSYEQYF.